The present T cell receptor beta chain was sequenced within a study of cytomegalovirus exposure and HLA in healthy donors. Turning to the study itself: The study placed 70% to 85% of its 398 genotyped donors in the Caucasian-associated ancestry cluster.

The CDR3 has 17 amino acids. Germline values: CDR1 SGHTA, CDR2 FQGNSA. After removal of 3 bases from V and 7 bases from J, the junction contained 15 bases not matched to a gene. Primers: 60 Vbeta forward and 13 Jbeta reverse. Clones were sequenced by immunoSEQ multiplex PCR, and TCRdb holds only the in-frame ones, with some missing. This sample has 95,000 to 150,000 clones, with approximately 72% found just once. Worth noting for this clone: Its target is not known.

Study-level points and caveats: For TCR beta chains, V- and J-gene trimming was later linked to a missense DCLRE1C variant.

Unrecorded immune exposure was likely among donors, who were nominally healthy when sampled. The specimen sequenced was PBMCs. The chain joins TRBV7-2 to TRBJ2-1, with 7 bases identical to TRBD2. The receptor comes from a man aged 18 to 30 in good health and CMV-seronegative. The CDR3 sequence is CASSFSIGRAGVNEQFF. CDR3 DNA sequence: TGTGCCAGCAGCTTCTCTATTGGGAGGGCCGGGGTGAATGAGCAGTTCTTC. The variable domain in full, with the rest retrieved from reference TRBV7-2 and TRBJ2-1, is GAGVSQSPSNKVTEKGKDVELRCDPISGHTALYWYRQSLGQGLEFLIYFQGNSAPDKSGLPSDRFSAERTGGSVSTLTIQRTQQEDSAVYLCASSFSIGRAGVNEQFFGPGTRLTVL.